This T cell receptor (beta chain) is drawn from a study of T cell repertoires in cytomegalovirus infection. To note about this clonotype: Its antigen is unknown.

Trimming removed 3 bases from V and 0 bases from J; junction bases left unmatched: 1. CDR1 MNHGY and CDR2 SAAAGT come from the germline V gene. The CDR3 consists of 17 residues. TCRdb re-analysed the reads in MiXCR, keeping a single row per CDR3 protein. Altogether hundreds of thousands of distinct CDR3 sequences are present, 25% to 35% being singletons, with the ten largest covering roughly 17%. The sequencing here drew on cultured PBMCs, taken from culture after CMV antigen stimulation. This receptor was identified in a human donor in good health (CMV status not recorded). Some clones in this sample may be carry-over from other donors' samples. The J gene is TRBJ2-1, the V gene TRBV6-8, with 14 bases that match TRBD2. CDR3 sequence (DNA): TGTGCCAGCAGTTATGGGACTAGCGGGAGCTCCTACAATGAGCAGTTCTTC. Translated: CASSYGTSGSSYNEQFF.